The rows below give T cell receptor beta chains drawn from one sample of a study of early T cells in non-severe SARS-CoV-2 infection. TCRdb reprocessed the 5' RACE reads via MiXCR and lists one record per CDR3 protein. This table has tens of thousands of distinct CDR3 sequences, approximately 6% appearing once. Sequencing was performed on whole blood. These receptors all come from an adult who was a healthcare worker with PCR-confirmed SARS-CoV-2 infection or an uninfected control (not recorded which). Both conserved end residues are part of each CDR3. Each record gives: D gene, V gene, clone size, J gene, CDR3 DNA, CDR3 protein. A D gene is named only where the DNA matches it firmly. The listing skips clone size in some rows; elsewhere it reads once, few, many or a size class.

NA	TRBV7-2	many	TRBJ1-1	TGTGCCAGCAGCTTCCTTAGAGGACAGCAGAACACTGAAGCTTTCTTT	CASSFLRGQQNTEAFF
TRBD2	TRBV5-5	many	TRBJ2-3	TGTGCCAGCAGCCAGCGACTAGCACTATCACCCCTTCTCGATACGCAGTATTTT	CASSQRLALSPLLDTQYF
NA	TRBV7-9	many	TRBJ1-2	TGTGCCAGCAGCCCCAACCAGGGATATGGCTACACCTTC	CASSPNQGYGYTF
TRBD2	TRBV12-3/TRBV12-4	many	TRBJ2-1	TGTGCCAGCAGGGGGACTAGCGGGGGACGCTCCTACAATGAGCAGTTCTTC	CASRGTSGGRSYNEQFF
TRBD1	TRBV10-3	many	TRBJ1-4	TGTGCCATCAGCGCCCCCGGACAGGTCCCGTTTTTT	CAISAPGQVPFF
NA	TRBV27	many	TRBJ2-7	TGTGCCAGCAGTCAGCGGGCTAACGAGCAGTACTTC	CASSQRANEQYF
NA	TRBV19	many	TRBJ2-7	TGTGCCAGTAGTATAGGGGAGGTCTTCGCGGAGCAGTACTTC	CASSIGEVFAEQYF
NA	TRBV15	many	TRBJ1-4	TGTGCCACCAGCGATGGGGACACCGTGGGACTGTTTTTT	CATSDGDTVGLFF
NA	TRBV15	many	TRBJ2-1	TGTGCCACCAGCAGAGATGACAAAGCTTCCTACAATGAGCAGTTCTTC	CATSRDDKASYNEQFF
TRBD1	TRBV14	many	TRBJ2-1	TGTGCCAGCAGCCAAGTTCGCGGGACAGGGGGCTTGGATGAGCAGTTCTTC	CASSQVRGTGGLDEQFF
TRBD2	TRBV12-3/TRBV12-4	many	TRBJ2-3	TGTGCCAGCAGCCCCCTAGCGGGGGCGCCCACAGATACGCAGTATTTT	CASSPLAGAPTDTQYF
NA	TRBV5-1	many	TRBJ2-1	TGCGCCAGCAGCTCCCCTCGGGGCGGGCGATACAATGAGCAGTTCTTC	CASSSPRGGRYNEQFF
NA	TRBV27	NA	TRBJ2-1	TGTGCCAGCAGGGGGTCACAGGGTTACAATGAGCAGTTCTTC	CASRGSQGYNEQFF
NA	TRBV4-3	many	TRBJ2-1	TGCGCCAGCAGCCAAGTGGCAGGGGATTACAATGAGCAGTTCTTC	CASSQVAGDYNEQFF
TRBD1	TRBV6-6	many	TRBJ2-1	TGTGCCACCACAGGGGTTAGCCCCTACAATGAGCAGTTCTTC	CATTGVSPYNEQFF
NA	TRBV2	few	TRBJ2-7	TGTGCCAGCAGTAAGAGCGGGACACCGGCTCGGTACGAGCAGTACTTC	CASSKSGTPARYEQYF
TRBD1	TRBV12-3/TRBV12-4	many	TRBJ1-4	TGTGCCAGCAGCGTTTACAGGGGGCGAGGAGAAAAACTGTTTTTT	CASSVYRGRGEKLFF
TRBD2	TRBV27	many	TRBJ2-7	TGTGCCAGCAGTGCGCAAAGCGGGAGCTCCTACGAGCAGTACTTC	CASSAQSGSSYEQYF
TRBD2	TRBV10-3	NA	TRBJ2-7	TGTGCCATCAGTCCTAGCGGGATTAGCTACGAGCAGTACTTC	CAISPSGISYEQYF
TRBD2	TRBV6-6	few	TRBJ2-7	TGTGCCAGCAGTTACAGCGGGGGTCCCTACGAGCAGTACTTC	CASSYSGGPYEQYF
NA	TRBV5-1	many	TRBJ1-5	TGCGCCAGCAGCTTGACTGGAAATAGCAATCAGCCCCAGCATTTT	CASSLTGNSNQPQHF
TRBD1	TRBV30	many	TRBJ1-5	TGTGCCTGGAGTAAGACAGGGTATCAGCCCCAGCATTTT	CAWSKTGYQPQHF
NA	TRBV7-8	NA	TRBJ2-1	TGTGCCAGCACCCCCTTCTCGGGGGTCTACAATGAGCAGTTCTTC	CASTPFSGVYNEQFF
NA	TRBV5-4	many	TRBJ1-1	TGTGCCAGCAGCTTGCCGACGGTGAACACTGAAGCTTTCTTT	CASSLPTVNTEAFF
NA	TRBV21-1	many	TRBJ2-1	TGTGCCAGCAGCAAAATGACAGGGTCTGGCAATGAGCAGTTCTTC	CASSKMTGSGNEQFF
NA	TRBV29-1	many	TRBJ2-2	TGCAGCGCCTCAGTACGGGGCGGGGAGCTGTTTTTT	CSASVRGGELFF
NA	TRBV2	many	TRBJ1-1	TGTGCCAGCCCTTTAGCCGTCGAGGGGCGGACTGAAGCTTTCTTT	CASPLAVEGRTEAFF